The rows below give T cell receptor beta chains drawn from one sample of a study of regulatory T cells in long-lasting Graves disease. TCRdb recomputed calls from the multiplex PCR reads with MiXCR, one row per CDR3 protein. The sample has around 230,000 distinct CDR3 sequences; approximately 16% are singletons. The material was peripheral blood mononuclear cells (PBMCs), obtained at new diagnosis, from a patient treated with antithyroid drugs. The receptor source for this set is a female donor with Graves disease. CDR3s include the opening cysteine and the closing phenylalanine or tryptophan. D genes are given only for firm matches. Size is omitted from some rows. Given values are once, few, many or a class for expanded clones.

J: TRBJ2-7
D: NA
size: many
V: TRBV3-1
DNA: TGTGCCAGCAGCCCCGTGAAGGGGTACGAGCAGTACTTC
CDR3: CASSPVKGYEQYF

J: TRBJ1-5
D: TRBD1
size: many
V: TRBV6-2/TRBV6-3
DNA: TGCACCCACTCAGACAGGGCTGAACAGCCCCAGCATTTT
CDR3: CTHSDRAEQPQHF

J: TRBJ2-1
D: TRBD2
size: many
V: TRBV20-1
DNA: TGCAGTGCTTCCGAGACCTTAGCGGGGGGGACGATCTTC
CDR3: CSASETLAGGTIF

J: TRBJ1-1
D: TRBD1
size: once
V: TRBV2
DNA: TGTGCCAGCAAACCGGACAGGGTGACTGAAGCTTTCTTT
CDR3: CASKPDRVTEAFF

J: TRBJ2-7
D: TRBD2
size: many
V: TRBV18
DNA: TGTGCCAGCTCACCAGGACTAGCGGGGTACTCCTACGAGCAGTACTTC
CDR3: CASSPGLAGYSYEQYF

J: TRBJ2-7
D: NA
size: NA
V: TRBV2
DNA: TGTGCCAGCAGGGGGTACGAGCAGTACTTC
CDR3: CASRGYEQYF

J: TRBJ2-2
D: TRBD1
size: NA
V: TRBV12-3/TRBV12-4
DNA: TGTGCCAGCAGTCCATTTGGTCTGGGACAGGGAAACACCGGGGAGCTGTTTTTT
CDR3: CASSPFGLGQGNTGELFF

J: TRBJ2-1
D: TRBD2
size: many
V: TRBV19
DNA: TGTGCCAGTAGTATAAGGGGTAGCGGGAGTTACAATGAGCAGTTCTTC
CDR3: CASSIRGSGSYNEQFF

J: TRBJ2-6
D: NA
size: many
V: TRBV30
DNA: TGTGCCTGGACAGGGATCTCTGGGGCCAACGTCCTGACTTTC
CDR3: CAWTGISGANVLTF

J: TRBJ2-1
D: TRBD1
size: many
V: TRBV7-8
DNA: TGTGCCAGCAGCTTAGGGACAGGGAACAATGAGCAGTTCTTC
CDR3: CASSLGTGNNEQFF